Below are 28 T cell receptor beta chains sequenced from a single sample in a study of blood T cell repertoires in COVID-19. Measured with immunoSEQ multiplex PCR; TCRdb has only the in-frame clones, and not every one. The sample contains 200,000 to 250,000 clones, about 84% of which appear only once. The specimen was PBMCs or T cells enriched from blood (not recorded which). Source of these receptors: a man in his sixties who had recovered from COVID-19.

V gene TRBV18 combines with J gene TRBJ2-5; 7 bases are shared with TRBD1. The germline V gene encodes CDR1 KGHSH and CDR2 LQKENI. V shed 1 base and J 0 bases; nucleotides not matched to a gene: 5. The CDR3 covers 16 residues. For the CDR3, the DNA is TGTGCCAGCTCACCACTCACAGGGGATTACCAAGAGACCCAGTACTTC. It specifies CASSPLTGDYQETQYF. Full variable domain (rest looked up from reference TRBV18 and TRBJ2-5): NAGVMQNPRHLVRRRGQEARLRCSPMKGHSHVYWYRQLPEEGLKFMVYLQKENIIDESGMPKERFSAEFPKEGPSILRIQQVVRGDSAAYFCASSPLTGDYQETQYFGPGTRLLVL.

This sequence joins TRBV5-6 and TRBJ2-5, with D maybe TRBD1 (6 bases). Trimming left V 4 bases short and J 2 bases short, with 15 bases between. The CDR3 is made up of 15 amino acids. Germline assignment: CDR1 SGHDT and CDR2 YYEEEE. CDR3 amino acids: CASSASTGAQETQYF. CDR3 nucleotide sequence: TGTGCCAGCAGCGCCTCGACAGGAGCACAAGAGACCCAGTACTTC.

V and J are TRBV5-5 and TRBJ1-5; 7 bases are a match to TRBD1. CDR1 and CDR2 (germline): SGHKS, YYEKEE (reference sequence). The CDR3 is made up of 14 amino acids. The V and J ends lost 4 bases and 3 bases, in that order; junction bases with no gene match: 4. The CDR3 DNA reads as TGTGCCAGCAGCCTCGGGACAGCCAATCAGCCCCAGCATTTT. Translation gives CASSLGTANQPQHF.

The genes are TRBV29-1 and TRBJ1-1, with TRBD1 identical over 7 bases. Losses at the gene ends were 3 bases for V and 1 base for J; bases not matched to a gene: 2. The germline V gene has CDR1 SQVTM and CDR2 ANQGSEA. The CDR3 covers 13 residues. CDR3 nucleotides: TGCAGCGTTGAGACAGGGAGGAACACTGAAGCTTTCTTT. Translating it yields CSVETGRNTEAFF. Combining the CDR3 with reference TRBV29-1 and TRBJ1-1 gives the whole variable domain SAVISQKPSRDICQRGTSLTIQCQVDSQVTMMFWYRQQPGQSLTLIATANQGSEATYESGFVIDKFPISRPNLTFSTLTVSNMSPEDSSIYLCSVETGRNTEAFFGQGTRLTVV.

The chain carries TRBV18 and TRBJ2-3, with 8 bases lining up with TRBD1. The CDR3 is 15 residues long. CDR1 and CDR2 (germline): KGHSH, LQKENI. V lost 6 bases, J lost 5 bases, and 10 bases stayed unmatched. This CDR3 reads CASSEWTGLEDTQYF. In nucleotides, the CDR3 is TGTGCCAGCTCGGAATGGACAGGGTTAGAAGATACGCAGTATTTT.

The genes are TRBV6-2 or TRBV6-3 and TRBJ1-2; 9 positions agree with TRBD1. Germline CDR1 is MNHEY and CDR2 is SVGEGT. This CDR3 region has 14 residues. With 5 bases clipped from V and 7 bases from J, the junction kept 8 bases outside the gene matches. DNA for the CDR3: TGTGCCAGCAGTCCCCGGGACAGGGTATCTGGCTACACCTTC. This translates into CASSPRDRVSGYTF.

The rearrangement links TRBV6-5 to TRBJ2-1; 7 nucleotides line up with TRBD2. This CDR3 region has 14 residues. Looked up from germline, CDR1 is MNHEY and CDR2 is SVGAGI. V gave up 8 bases and J gave up 7 bases; unmatched junction bases: 11. DNA of the CDR3: TGTGCCAGCCAAGGGGACGGGGGGTGGAATGAGCAGTTCTTC. It yields the protein CASQGDGGWNEQFF.

V is TRBV5-1 and J is TRBJ1-6; 10 bases agree with TRBD1. Germline V gives CDR1 SGHRS, CDR2 YFSETQ. Unmatched junction bases numbered 5, after V lost 2 bases and J lost 9 bases. The CDR3 is 15 amino acids. In nucleotides, the CDR3 is TGCGCCAGCAGCTTTGGACAGGGGGAAGGTTCACCCCTCCACTTT. Its protein is CASSFGQGEGSPLHF.

This chain links TRBV10-3 with TRBJ2-5; a weak D match, TRBD1 (5 bases). Germline CDR1 is ENHRY and CDR2 is SYGVKD. The CDR3 runs to 13 residues. The V gene lost 7 bases and the J gene lost 0 bases, with 9 bases spanning the gap. CDR3 sequence reads: CAIKKQDQETQYF. The CDR3 nucleotides are TGTGCCATCAAAAAACAGGACCAAGAGACCCAGTACTTC.

This clone was seen more than once but under ten times. The rearrangement links TRBV5-4 to TRBJ1-2; 7 positions match TRBD1. Germline lookup yields CDR1 SGHNT and CDR2 YYREEE (reference sequence). This CDR3 region has 12 residues. V dropped 4 bases and J dropped 6; count of bases not matched to a gene: 3. The CDR3 DNA follows: TGTGCCAGCAGCGCGGACAGGCATGGCTACACCTTC. This encodes CASSADRHGYTF.

On this clone itself: The same CDR3 can be traced to other DNA sequences in this sample. The V gene is TRBV5-1, the J gene TRBJ1-5; the D gene is possibly TRBD1 (6 bases). With 0 bases removed from V and 4 bases from J, the gap between germline ends came to 11 bases. Per germline, CDR1 SGHRS and CDR2 YFSETQ. The CDR3 runs to 15 residues. CDR3 sequence reads: CASSLEGGSNQPQHF. The CDR3 DNA sequence: TGCGCCAGCAGCTTGGAGGGGGGGTCAAATCAGCCCCAGCATTTT.

This clone occurred a few times. The rearrangement uses TRBV10-3 and TRBJ2-2; the match to TRBD1 covers 8 bases. CDR1 ENHRY and CDR2 SYGVKD come from the germline V gene. CDR3 length: 14 amino acids. V was clipped by 10 bases and J by 2 bases; unmatched bases: 6. The CDR3 reads CATGTGGNTGELFF. CDR3 sequence (DNA): TGTGCCACCGGGACAGGCGGTAACACCGGGGAGCTGTTTTTT.

This rearrangement joins TRBV5-5 to TRBJ1-3; D is perhaps TRBD1 (6 bases). The CDR3 contains 16 residues. The germline gives CDR1 SGHKS, CDR2 YYEKEE (reference sequence). V was trimmed by 4 bases and J by 1 base, leaving 15 bases between them. The CDR3 DNA reads TGTGCCAGCAGCCGGGACATGGTTATTTCTGGAAACACCATATATTTT. Its translation is CASSRDMVISGNTIYF. Supplemented by reference TRBV5-5 and TRBJ1-3, the full variable domain reads DAGVTQSPTHLIKTRGQQVTLRCSPISGHKSVSWYQQVLGQGPQFIFQYYEKEERGRGNFPDRFSARQFPNYSSELNVNALLLGDSALYLCASSRDMVISGNTIYFGEGSWLTVV.

The chain couples TRBV18 to TRBJ1-1; 9 positions match TRBD1. The CDR3 has 17 residues. V lost 3 bases, J lost 5 bases, and 13 bases stayed unmatched. CDR1 is KGHSH and CDR2 is LQKENI in the germline V gene. CDR3 sequence: CASSPGLTGGADTEAFF. The CDR3 coding sequence is TGTGCCAGCTCACCGGGGTTAACAGGGGGCGCGGATACTGAAGCTTTCTTT.

The V and J genes are TRBV18 and TRBJ1-2, with D tentatively TRBD1 (5 bases). V was pared by 0 bases and J by 2 bases, with 13 bases between. Germline V gives CDR1 KGHSH, CDR2 LQKENI. The CDR3 totals 16 residues. The CDR3: CASSPPGGVRNYGYTF. The CDR3 DNA is TGTGCCAGCTCACCACCCGGGGGAGTAAGGAACTATGGCTACACCTTC. Based on the CDR3 plus reference TRBV18 and TRBJ1-2, the full variable domain is NAGVMQNPRHLVRRRGQEARLRCSPMKGHSHVYWYRQLPEEGLKFMVYLQKENIIDESGMPKERFSAEFPKEGPSILRIQQVVRGDSAAYFCASSPPGGVRNYGYTFGSGTRLTVV.

This chain connects TRBV7-6 to TRBJ2-5, with D tentatively TRBD2 (6 bases). Trimming left V 4 bases short and J 10 bases short, with 13 bases between. Germline V lookup: CDR1 SGHVS, CDR2 FNYEAQ. The CDR3 runs 12 residues. The CDR3 DNA sequence: TGTGCCAGCAGCTCATTGGAGGGTATCCAGTACTTC. Its translation: CASSSLEGIQYF.

A few counts support this clone. This rearrangement joins TRBV4-2 to TRBJ2-2; 11 bases fit TRBD1. The J segment lost 4 bases and the V segment lost 4 bases, leaving 5 bases of the junction unmatched. This CDR3 spans 16 amino acids. The germline V gene has CDR1 LGHNA and CDR2 YNFKEQ. As DNA, the CDR3 is TGTGCCAGCAGCCTTCGGACAGGGGGCTTCACCGGGGAGCTGTTTTTT. Encoded protein: CASSLRTGGFTGELFF.

The rearrangement joins TRBV20-1 to TRBJ1-5, with a tentative D call TRBD1 (5 bases). The CDR3 loop spans 13 amino acids. Trimming took 3 bases from V and 4 from J, leaving 10 bases between them. CDR1 is DFQATT, CDR2 SNEGSKA, per germline (reference sequence). CDR3 sequence (DNA): TGCAGTGCTAGTTCGTCAGGGAATCAGCCCCAGCATTTT. Its protein is CSASSSGNQPQHF.

In nucleotides, the CDR3 is TGCGCCAGCAGCCAAGGTCAGGCCGTGCAGTACTTC. Protein product: CASSQGQAVQYF. The genes are TRBV4-3 and TRBJ2-7; D not certain. V dropped 1 base and J dropped 9 bases, with 10 bases sitting between them. CDR3 size: 12 residues. The V gene's germline CDR1 is LGHNA and CDR2 YSLEER.

This chain connects TRBV2 to TRBJ2-2; 12 nucleotides agree with TRBD2. V was clipped by 9 bases and J by 4 bases; unmatched bases: 9. The CDR3 is 16 residues long. The germline V gene encodes CDR1 SNHLY and CDR2 FYNNEI. The CDR3 DNA reads as TGTGCCAGAGGCGGTACTAGCGGGGGGAGCACCGGGGAGCTGTTTTTT. It is translated as CARGGTSGGSTGELFF.

This chain joins TRBV27 and TRBJ2-7, with 9 positions matching TRBD1. The CDR3 is made up of 16 amino acids. Germline V lookup: CDR1 MNHEY, CDR2 SMNVEV (reference sequence). Trimming at V came to 3 bases and at J to 5 bases, leaving 11 bases not matched to a gene. The CDR3: CASSLLTGTGLHEQYF. The DNA of the CDR3 is TGTGCCAGCAGTTTGCTCACCGGGACAGGGCTTCACGAGCAGTACTTC.

This clone was seen just once. The chain carries TRBV7-8 and TRBJ1-1; a possible D gene is TRBD1 (6 bases). CDR1 and CDR2 (germline): SGHVS, FQNEAQ. CDR3 length: 15 amino acids. V was clipped by 6 bases and J by 5 bases, with 19 bases between them. This CDR3 reads CASRDRGSGGTEAFF. CDR3 bases: TGTGCCAGCAGGGATAGGGGGAGCGGGGGGACTGAAGCTTTCTTT.

V usage is TRBV18 and J usage is TRBJ2-2, with 12 bases identical to TRBD2. With 4 bases clipped from V and 2 bases from J, the junction kept 2 bases outside the gene matches. Germline CDR1 is KGHSH and CDR2 is LQKENI. The CDR3 is made up of 16 amino acids. CDR3 loop: CASSLGLAGNTGELFF. The CDR3 bases are TGTGCCAGCTCACTGGGACTAGCGGGCAACACCGGGGAGCTGTTTTTT.

This chain links TRBV3-1 (or the pseudogene TRBV3-2) with TRBJ1-2, with D perhaps matching TRBD1 (6 bases). The V gene lost 7 bases and the J gene lost 1 base, with 7 bases spanning the gap. The CDR3 is 12 residues long. The germline gives CDR1 LGHDT, CDR2 YNNKEL (reference sequence). The CDR3 is CASKDSNYGYTF. The DNA of the CDR3 is TGTGCCAGCAAGGACAGTAACTATGGCTACACCTTC.

This chain uses TRBV2 with TRBJ1-5, with 7 bases that match TRBD1. V lost 3 bases and J lost 9; bases outside the gene matches: 8. CDR3 length equals 14 residues. The V gene's germline CDR1 is SNHLY and CDR2 FYNNEI. The CDR3 loop reads CASSDGTDRGPQHF. In DNA, the CDR3 is TGTGCCAGCAGTGACGGGACAGACCGGGGGCCCCAGCATTTT.

The rearrangement joins TRBV7-2 to TRBJ1-2; 7 bases agree with TRBD1. The CDR3 is 14 residues long. J gave up 10 bases and V 1 base, and 9 bases lay outside the gene matches. Germline CDR1 reads SGHTA; CDR2 reads FQGNSA. CDR3 protein: CASSLGGQVSSYTF. In DNA, the CDR3 is TGTGCCAGCAGCTTAGGAGGACAGGTCTCCTCCTACACCTTC.

This clone appeared once. The CDR3 nucleotides are TGTGCCATCAGTGAGTCGGAGGAGACCCAGTACTTC. It codes for CAISESEETQYF. The chain uses TRBV10-3 and TRBJ2-5; D is unresolved. The CDR3 contains 12 residues. The germline gives CDR1 ENHRY, CDR2 SYGVKD. Trimming removed 0 bases from V and 5 bases from J, with 4 bases in between.

The rearrangement uses TRBV6-1 and TRBJ1-5; 9 bases line up with TRBD1. This CDR3 contains 15 residues. Germline CDR1 MNHNS, CDR2 SASEGT. V shed 1 base, J shed 6 bases, and the junction held 4 bases outside the gene matches. Here the CDR3 DNA reads TGTGCCAGCAGTGAAGGAGGGACAGGGCTTCAGCCCCAGCATTTT. Protein sequence: CASSEGGTGLQPQHF.